This T cell receptor beta chain comes out of a study of blood T cell repertoires in COVID-19. Across the study: The study drew acute and convalescent COVID-19 samples from the United States, Italy and Spain. Sample material is recorded as cDNA or gDNA derived from T cells, B-cell-depleted T cells, or PBMCs.

Per the original methods: It was from reference gene primer amplification that nucleated cell counts were estimated. Clones were sequenced by immunoSEQ multiplex PCR, and TCRdb holds only the in-frame ones, with some missing. From that table come the V and J calls and clone size; the DNA was used to work out D and trimming. The profile covers under 300,000 clones, with over 90% appearing a single time and over 0.8% taken by the ten largest. The ends lost 6 bases at V and 1 base at J; junction bases unmatched: 7. The CDR3 is made up of 15 amino acids. The V gene's germline CDR1 is MNHEY and CDR2 SMNVEV (reference sequence). The Seattle site enrolled patients during active infection and followed them longitudinally.

Specimen: peripheral blood. This sequence joins TRBV27 and TRBJ2-7, with 9 bases that match TRBD1. This clonotype originated in a man aged 30-40 years with COVID-19, enrolled during active disease. The chain's CDR3 is CASSSGTGRSYEQYF. The CDR3 nucleotides read TGTGCCAGCAGCTCCGGGACAGGGAGGTCCTACGAGCAGTACTTC.